One sample yielded the 10 T cell receptor beta chains listed below, sequenced in a study of cytomegalovirus exposure and HLA in healthy donors. The PCR made use of 60 Vbeta and 13 Jbeta primers. Using immunoSEQ multiplex PCR, the repertoire was profiled, and TCRdb retains in-frame clones only, with some absent. Of approximately 100,000 clones listed, roughly 70% are singletons. The sample consisted of PBMCs. The receptor source for this set is a male donor in good health and CMV-seronegative.

This chain joins TRBV5-1 and TRBJ2-1, with 8 bases identical to TRBD1. V trimming: 0 bases; J trimming: 7 bases; junction bases outside the gene matches: 9. Germline V gene sequence: CDR1 SGHRS, CDR2 YFSETQ. This CDR3 is 16 amino acids long. The CDR3 region is CASSLGILQGGNEQFF. CDR3 nucleotides: TGCGCCAGCAGCTTGGGAATATTACAGGGGGGAAATGAGCAGTTCTTC.

The chain links TRBV10-3 to TRBJ2-7; TRBD1 aligns across 9 bases. The CDR3 is made up of 16 amino acids. The V gene end was trimmed by 7 bases and the J gene end by 5 bases; junction bases not matched to a gene: 15. Per the germline V gene, CDR1 is ENHRY and CDR2 is SYGVKD. The DNA for the CDR3 is TGTGCCATCACGCGTTCGGGGACAGGGTATATTGACGAGCAGTACTTC. It codes for CAITRSGTGYIDEQYF.

V usage is TRBV7-3 and J usage is TRBJ2-1; no clear D gene. Germline CDR1 reads SGHTA; CDR2 reads FQGTGA. Trimming cost V 5 bases and J 5 bases, with 10 bases left between them. This CDR3 contains 13 residues. CDR3 bases: TGTGCCAGCAGCGAGCCCAACGACAATGAGCAGTTCTTC. As protein: CASSEPNDNEQFF.

This chain connects TRBV30 to TRBJ2-7, with 10 nucleotides matching TRBD2. Germline V gene sequence: CDR1 GTSNPN, CDR2 SVGIG (reference sequence). With 2 bases clipped from V and 2 bases from J, the junction kept 3 bases outside the gene matches. The CDR3 runs to 14 residues. The CDR3, as DNA: TGTGCCTGGAGTAGGCTAGCGGGAGCCTACGAGCAGTACTTC. Translated: CAWSRLAGAYEQYF. Full variable domain (remainder filled in from reference TRBV30 and TRBJ2-7): SQTIHQWPATLVQPVGSPLSLECTVEGTSNPNLYWYRQAAGRGLQLLFYSVGIGQISSEVPQNLSASRPQDRQFILSSKKLLLSDSGFYLCAWSRLAGAYEQYFGPGTRLTVT.

The sample holds a few counts of this clone. The V gene is TRBV19, the J gene TRBJ1-4; the D is unclear. Germline CDR1 and CDR2: LNHDA and SQIVND (reference sequence). Trimming pared 3 bases from V and 7 bases from J, leaving 9 bases between. The CDR3 covers 13 residues. The CDR3 region has the DNA TGTGCCAGTAGTATTAATCGGTCTGAAAAACTGTTTTTT. Translating it yields CASSINRSEKLFF.

This clone was seen a single time. The rearrangement uses TRBV28 and TRBJ1-2, with TRBD1 as a possible D gene (6 bases). V was pared by 6 bases and J by 2 bases, with 13 bases between. CDR3 size: 14 residues. Germline V lookup: CDR1 MDHEN, CDR2 SYDVKM. In DNA form, the CDR3 reads TGTGCCAGCAGCACGGGACACTTAAACTATGGCTACACCTTC. Protein product: CASSTGHLNYGYTF.

This rearrangement joins TRBV27 to TRBJ2-3; possible D gene TRBD1, 5 bases. Germline CDR1 MNHEY, CDR2 SMNVEV (reference sequence). V was clipped by 3 bases and J by 4 bases, with 17 bases between them. This CDR3 comprises 16 residues. The CDR3 spells CASSFSSGIGADTQYF. For the CDR3, the DNA is TGTGCCAGCAGTTTTTCTTCAGGGATTGGAGCAGATACGCAGTATTTT.

V usage is TRBV5-4 and J usage is TRBJ2-7; 12 bases fit TRBD2. The length of the CDR3 is 16 residues. The trim removed 0 bases at V and 0 bases at J, leaving 1 base unmatched. Germline V CDR1 and CDR2: SGHNT, YYREEE (reference sequence). The CDR3 nucleotides read TGTGCCAGCAGCTTGGGACTAGCGGGGGCCTCCTACGAGCAGTACTTC. Protein sequence: CASSLGLAGASYEQYF.

This chain joins TRBV29-1 and TRBJ2-1, with 9 bases fitting TRBD1. CDR1 and CDR2 from the germline V gene are SQVTM and ANQGSEA. The J segment lost 5 bases and the V segment lost 3 bases, leaving 5 bases of the junction unmatched. The length of the CDR3 is 14 residues. CDR3: CSVDDRGRHNEQFF. The DNA for the CDR3 is TGCAGCGTTGATGACAGGGGGAGGCACAATGAGCAGTTCTTC.

This clone has only one observation. The chain joins TRBV28 to TRBJ2-1; 9 positions agree with TRBD1. This CDR3 contains 17 residues. CDR1 is MDHEN and CDR2 is SYDVKM in the germline V gene. V shed 4 bases, J shed 5 bases, and the junction held 12 bases outside the gene matches. The CDR3 is CASSSSGTGRSNNEQFF. For the CDR3, the DNA is TGTGCCAGCAGTTCCTCCGGGACAGGGAGGTCCAACAATGAGCAGTTCTTC.